This T cell receptor (beta chain) was found in a study of blood T cell repertoires in COVID-19. On the study more broadly: COVID-19 samples collected from the United States, Italy and Spain covered acute and convalescent phases.

The CDR3 sequence is 12 residues long. The germline CDR1 and CDR2 sequences are LGHDT and YNNKEL (reference sequence). V was shortened by 5 bases and J by 5 bases, with 6 bases between the two germline ends. Cohort 3 donors counted as recovered after two negative PCRs, clearance, or resolved symptoms. A few counts support this clone. Methods used by the authors: Counts of nucleated cells, estimated from reference gene primer amplification, were obtained. The repertoire was sequenced with immunoSEQ multiplex PCR; TCRdb's copy has only in-frame clones and lacks some. V, J and clone size were drawn from that table, and D and trimming were deduced from the DNA. The sample lists approximately 300,000 clones; 89% were seen once.

This TCR was sampled from a man in his sixties who had recovered from COVID-19. V gene TRBV3-1 (or the pseudogene TRBV3-2) combines with J gene TRBJ2-2; D is unresolved. The sequenced material came from PBMCs or T cells enriched from blood (not recorded which). The CDR3 protein is CASSRETGELFF. The CDR3 bases are TGTGCCAGCAGCAGAGAAACCGGGGAGCTGTTTTTT.